These 12 T cell receptor beta chains share one sample of origin, sequenced in a study of early T cells in non-severe SARS-CoV-2 infection. TCRdb reprocessed the 5' RACE reads via MiXCR and lists one record per CDR3 protein. The data contain 66,000 or so distinct CDR3 sequences, roughly a tenth of them seen just once; the ten biggest clones take up 1.7%. The source material was whole blood. The receptors originated from an adult who was a healthcare worker with PCR-confirmed SARS-CoV-2 infection or an uninfected control (not recorded which).

This clonotype has at least ten counts. The chain is built from TRBV18 and TRBJ1-1; D is perhaps TRBD1 (6 bases). Deletions cut 3 bases from V and 5 bases from J, with 10 bases between. The length of the CDR3 is 13 residues. The germline V gene encodes CDR1 KGHSH and CDR2 LQKENI. CDR3 sequence reads: CASSPRQGTEAFF. DNA of the CDR3: TGTGCCAGCTCACCCCGTCAGGGGACTGAAGCTTTCTTT.

This clonotype was recorded at least ten times. The CDR3 DNA reads TGCAGTGCTAGAGATTCGAGGGGGCGACGAAGCACAGATACGCAGTATTTT. This sequence encodes CSARDSRGRRSTDTQYF. The V gene is TRBV20-1, the J gene TRBJ2-3; TRBD1 matches at 7 bases. The V gene end was trimmed by 0 bases and the J gene end by 0 bases; junction bases not matched to a gene: 9. CDR1 DFQATT and CDR2 SNEGSKA come from the germline V gene (reference sequence). CDR3 length: 17 residues.

This clonotype was seen many times. The gene calls are TRBV11-2 and TRBJ2-2, with TRBD1 matching over 7 bases. V shed 6 bases and J 0 bases; nucleotides not matched to a gene: 4. Germline-derived CDR1 and CDR2 are SGHAT and FQNNGV. There are 15 residues in the CDR3. The CDR3 DNA follows: TGTGCCAGCAGTTCAGACAGGGCGAACACCGGGGAGCTGTTTTTT. As protein: CASSSDRANTGELFF.

The gene calls are TRBV5-6 and TRBJ1-2, with a weak D call TRBD1 (5 bases). Germline values: CDR1 SGHDT, CDR2 YYEEEE. V lost 0 bases to trimming and J lost 8 bases, with 14 bases between them. This CDR3 contains 14 residues. The DNA of the CDR3 is TGTGCCAGCAGCTTGGGGGGACTCGTTCTAGGCTACACCTTC. It is translated as CASSLGGLVLGYTF.

This clonotype was counted at least ten times. CDR3 loop: CASSEGQGVSEQYF. CDR3 coding DNA: TGTGCCAGCAGTGAAGGACAGGGGGTGTCCGAGCAGTACTTC. This rearrangement joins TRBV2 to TRBJ2-7; TRBD1 matches 9 bases. Germline V gene data show CDR1 as SNHLY and CDR2 as FYNNEI. Trimming cost V 1 base and J 6 bases; bases outside gene matches: 4. This CDR3 contains 14 residues.

This clonotype occurred a few times. J is TRBJ2-7 and V is TRBV7-6; 10 nucleotides line up with TRBD1. The length of the CDR3 is 16 residues. Germline loops: CDR1 SGHVS, CDR2 FNYEAQ. V was clipped by 5 bases and J by 0 bases; unmatched bases: 7. CDR3 loop: CASSQDRGLSSYEQYF. The CDR3 DNA reads TGTGCCAGCAGCCAAGACAGGGGGCTTAGCTCCTACGAGCAGTACTTC.

There are a few counts of this clonotype. This chain connects TRBV27 to TRBJ1-1; the D is unclear. Germline assignment: CDR1 MNHEY and CDR2 SMNVEV (reference sequence). Deletions cut 2 bases from V and 6 bases from J, with 16 bases between. The length of the CDR3 is 15 residues. CDR3 region: CASSLTGLQRPEAFF. As DNA, the CDR3 is TGTGCCAGCAGTTTAACCGGCCTCCAAAGGCCTGAAGCTTTCTTT.

Only a few counts were recorded for this clonotype. The chain has TRBV19 and TRBJ2-7, with D possibly being TRBD2 (6 bases). The V and J ends lost 4 bases and 0 bases respectively, with 13 bases between them. Per germline, CDR1 LNHDA and CDR2 SQIVND (reference sequence). This CDR3 is built from 15 residues. The CDR3 loop is CASSKYGGASYEQYF. The CDR3 nucleotides read TGTGCCAGTAGTAAGTACGGCGGGGCCTCCTACGAGCAGTACTTC.

The V and J genes are TRBV20-1 and TRBJ1-1; D remains unclear. This CDR3 region has 11 residues. The germline V gene has CDR1 DFQATT and CDR2 SNEGSKA (reference sequence). The V gene lost 4 bases and the J gene lost 3 bases, with 6 bases spanning the gap. CDR3 in amino acids: CSATSYTEAFF. CDR3 DNA sequence: TGCAGTGCTACAAGCTACACTGAAGCTTTCTTT.

The table lists this clonotype with many counts. The chain employs TRBV12-5 and TRBJ2-1, with D perhaps being TRBD1 or TRBD2 (5 bases each). Per germline, CDR1 LGHNT and CDR2 FRNRAP. The CDR3 is 17 residues long. The V gene lost 0 bases and the J gene lost 0 bases, with 12 bases spanning the gap. The CDR3 coding sequence is TGTGCTAGTGGTTTGGTACGGGGCACGAGCTCCTACAATGAGCAGTTCTTC. Translated: CASGLVRGTSSYNEQFF.

This clonotype was detected a few times. The rearrangement joins TRBV10-3 to TRBJ2-5, with 7 bases lining up with TRBD1. Germline-derived CDR1 and CDR2 are ENHRY and SYGVKD. This CDR3 region has 16 residues. V was pared by 10 bases and J by 3 bases, with 17 bases of the junction left unmatched. The CDR3 region is CATHGARGLAKETQYF. The CDR3 DNA reads TGTGCCACCCATGGCGCTAGGGGGCTTGCAAAAGAGACCCAGTACTTC.

In its sample, this clonotype was seen a few times. This chain links TRBV9 with TRBJ2-4; D uncertain. The CDR3 consists of 14 residues. Between the trimmed V and J ends, which lost 5 bases and 8 bases, there was a span of 17 bases. Germline CDR1 and CDR2: SGDLS and YYNGEE. The CDR3 spells CASRTFLSGDIQYF. CDR3 DNA: TGTGCCAGCAGAACATTCCTCTCGGGCGACATTCAGTACTTC.